The rows below give T cell receptor beta chains drawn from one sample of a study of Ad26.COV2.S vaccination and SARS-CoV-2 variants. Sequencing was performed with immunoSEQ multiplex PCR; in TCRdb, only in-frame clones are kept and a portion is missing. This table has a few hundred thousand clones, roughly 85% appearing once. The sample here was peripheral blood, taken in a trial of Ad26.COV2.S vaccine versus placebo. The origin of the receptors is a person aged 18 to 65 who received the Ad26.COV2.S COVID-19 vaccine or a placebo. CDR3s include the opening cysteine and the closing phenylalanine or tryptophan. D genes are given only for firm matches. The listing skips clone size in some rows; elsewhere it reads once, few, many or a size class.

>TRBJ1-1|NA|NA|TRBV6-4
CASSAGLRREAEAFF
TGTGCCAGCAGTGCCGGACTCCGGAGGGAGGCTGAAGCTTTCTTT
>TRBJ2-5|TRBD2|NA|TRBV7-2
CASSFRTSVIKTQYF
TGTGCCAGCAGCTTCCGGACTAGCGTGATAAAGACCCAGTACTTC
>TRBJ2-7|NA|NA|TRBV4-2
CASSPHQSTGNEQYF
TGTGCCAGCAGCCCACATCAATCCACCGGAAACGAGCAGTACTTC
>TRBJ2-5|NA|NA|TRBV5-1
CASSLGFGEETQYF
TGCGCCAGCAGCTTGGGGTTTGGGGAAGAGACCCAGTACTTC
>TRBJ2-7|NA|NA|TRBV19
CASSFNTPSYEQYF
TGTGCCAGTAGCTTCAATACTCCCTCCTACGAGCAGTACTTC
>TRBJ1-1|NA|NA|TRBV5-1
CASSLAPNTEAFF
TGCGCCAGCAGCTTGGCCCCGAACACTGAAGCTTTCTTT
>TRBJ2-5|NA|NA|TRBV27
CASSPGTAYQETQYF
TGTGCCAGCAGTCCGGGGACTGCCTACCAAGAGACCCAGTACTTC
>TRBJ2-5|NA|NA|TRBV25-1
CASSEYRIYQETQYF
TGTGCCAGCAGTGAATACAGAATTTACCAAGAGACCCAGTACTTC
>TRBJ2-7|NA|NA|TRBV7-2
CASSLGPGAYEQYF
TGTGCCAGCAGCTTAGGACCCGGCGCCTACGAGCAGTACTTC
>TRBJ1-4|TRBD1|NA|TRBV5-1
CASSPPGQGGEKLFF
TGCGCCAGCAGCCCCCCGGGACAGGGAGGTGAAAAACTGTTTTTT
>TRBJ1-2|NA|NA|TRBV9
CASSVGTLFGYTF
TGTGCCAGCAGCGTAGGGACCCTATTCGGCTACACCTTC
>TRBJ2-5|TRBD2|once|TRBV13
CASSSSGRSPETQYF
TGTGCCAGCAGCAGTAGCGGGAGATCCCCAGAGACCCAGTACTTC
>TRBJ1-1|NA|NA|TRBV4-1
CASSQVLWGDAFF
TGCGCCAGCAGCCAAGTCCTTTGGGGGGACGCTTTCTTT
>TRBJ2-7|NA|few|TRBV14
CASSPNRDLLEQYF
TGTGCCAGCAGCCCTAACAGGGATCTACTAGAGCAGTACTTC
>TRBJ2-7|NA|NA|TRBV28
CASSFHMAGLSYEQYF
TGTGCCAGCAGTTTTCATATGGCGGGGCTCTCCTACGAGCAGTACTTC
>TRBJ2-5|NA|NA|TRBV5-5
CASSWGSQETQYF
TGTGCCAGCAGTTGGGGGAGCCAAGAGACCCAGTACTTC
>TRBJ2-1|TRBD2|NA|TRBV7-3
CASSWSPRGDPYNEQFF
TGTGCCAGCAGCTGGTCGCCACGGGGGGACCCCTACAATGAGCAGTTCTTC
>TRBJ2-3|NA|NA|TRBV7-9
CASKSRFTDTQYF
TGTGCCAGCAAGTCCAGGTTCACAGATACGCAGTATTTT
>TRBJ2-7|NA|NA|TRBV11-3
CASSLRGRDEQYF
TGTGCCAGCAGCTTAAGGGGCAGGGACGAGCAGTACTTC
>TRBJ2-5|NA|NA|TRBV6-5
CASSRRSLETQYF
TGTGCCAGCAGTCGGAGGAGTTTGGAGACCCAGTACTTC
>TRBJ2-1|NA|NA|TRBV7-2
CASSLVARGAYNEQFF
TGTGCCAGCAGCTTAGTCGCCAGGGGGGCTTACAATGAGCAGTTCTTC
>TRBJ2-3|NA|NA|TRBV5-5
CASRGGLLTDTQYF
TGTGCCAGCAGAGGGGGACTCCTCACAGATACGCAGTATTTT
>TRBJ1-1|NA|NA|TRBV6-4
CASSVTGNTEAFF
TGTGCCAGCAGTGTAACAGGGAACACTGAAGCTTTCTTT
>TRBJ1-2|NA|NA|TRBV20-1
CSASGGQVRANYGYTF
TGCAGTGCTAGTGGGGGGCAGGTGCGAGCTAACTATGGCTACACCTTC
>TRBJ2-1|NA|NA|TRBV3-1/TRBV3-2
CASSQGFPDRNEQFF
TGTGCCAGCAGCCAGGGCTTCCCGGATCGCAATGAGCAGTTCTTC
>TRBJ1-2|NA|NA|TRBV19
CASRDQRGNYGYTF
TGTGCCAGTAGGGACCAAAGGGGGAACTATGGCTACACCTTC